Each of the 25 T cell receptor beta chains below was sequenced from the same sample in a study of blood T cells in healthy people across ages. A sample-barcoded 5' primer and a J-beta primer mix were used in a second PCR of roughly 6 to 11 cycles. TCRdb reprocessed the 5' RACE reads with MiXCR, giving one entry per CDR3 protein. The table lists approximately 730,000 distinct CDR3 sequences, about 42% of them singletons. The sample consisted of blood. The source is a woman aged 60 to 75 in good health.

Turning to this clonotype: At one boundary the junction diverges from the germline segment, which might be a read error. This rearrangement joins TRBV7-6 to TRBJ2-5; 10 bases line up with TRBD2. This CDR3 spans 15 amino acids. From germline, CDR1 is SGHVS and CDR2 FNYEAQ. The DNA for the CDR3 is TGTGCCAGCAGCTTAGGGCTAGCGGGGGTCGAGACCCAGTGCTTC. Protein sequence: CASSLGLAGVETQCF.

V and J are TRBV27 and TRBJ2-5, with TRBD2 identical over 14 bases. V was clipped by 2 bases and J by 2 bases; unmatched bases: 7. The CDR3 totals 18 residues. Germline V gene sequence: CDR1 MNHEY, CDR2 SMNVEV (reference sequence). CDR3 sequence reads: CASSLRGLAGVRQETQYF. As DNA, the CDR3 is TGTGCCAGCAGTTTAAGGGGACTAGCGGGAGTGAGGCAAGAGACCCAGTACTTC.

This clonotype was picked up a small number of times. The rearrangement joins TRBV6-4 to TRBJ2-1, with 9 bases fitting TRBD2. V dropped 7 bases and J dropped 9; count of bases not matched to a gene: 10. The germline gives CDR1 MRHNA, CDR2 SNTAGT. This CDR3 spans 14 amino acids. The CDR3 nucleotides read TGTGCCAGCAAGAGCCTAGCGGGGATTGGTGAGCAGTTCTTC. It yields the protein CASKSLAGIGEQFF.

The chain uses TRBV9 and TRBJ2-2; a possible D gene is TRBD2 (6 bases). Between the trimmed V and J ends, which lost 0 bases and 4 bases, there was a span of 10 bases. Germline values: CDR1 SGDLS, CDR2 YYNGEE. The CDR3 length is 15 residues. The CDR3: CASSVVRGGTGELFF. The CDR3 coding sequence is TGTGCCAGCAGCGTAGTGCGGGGTGGCACCGGGGAGCTGTTTTTT.

This clonotype was counted a few times. The chain is built from TRBV29-1 and TRBJ1-1; 7 nucleotides align to TRBD1. V trimming: 4 bases; J trimming: 1 base; junction bases outside the gene matches: 6. The CDR3 runs to 14 residues. The germline CDR1 and CDR2 sequences are SQVTM and ANQGSEA. DNA for the CDR3: TGCAGCGTTGCCCGACGGACAGGGAACACTGAAGCTTTCTTT. This translates into CSVARRTGNTEAFF.

CDR3 bases: TGTGCCAGCAGTCGAGGACTGGCCGATTATGGCTACACCTTC. Its translation is CASSRGLADYGYTF. The chain uses TRBV12-3 or TRBV12-4 and TRBJ1-2, with no clear D. Deletions cut 5 bases from V and 5 bases from J, with 15 bases between. This CDR3 region has 14 residues.

In its sample, this clonotype was seen a few times. The CDR3 sequence is CASSLVTRTGEVEQFF. DNA for the CDR3: TGTGCCAGCAGCTTAGTAACGAGGACAGGGGAAGTTGAGCAGTTCTTC. The chain carries TRBV7-9 and TRBJ2-1, with 9 bases aligning to TRBD1. The CDR3 is 16 residues long. Germline loops: CDR1 SEHNR, CDR2 FQNEAQ (reference sequence). V was clipped by 1 base and J by 9 bases; unmatched bases: 10.

On this clonotype: A much larger clone lies one base from this, so it may be a read error. The V call is TRBV7-2, the J call TRBJ2-1; maybe TRBD1 (5 bases). The DNA end lines up better with TRBJ2-7; the J call may be wrong. This CDR3 has 13 amino acids. Germline-derived CDR1 and CDR2 are SGHTA and FQGNSA. CDR3 nucleotide sequence: TGTGCCAGCAGCGCCAGACAGAACAATGAGCAGTACTTC. This sequence encodes CASSARQNNEQYF.

The chain couples TRBV29-1 to TRBJ2-3, with 10 bases matching TRBD1. Germline V gene data show CDR1 as SQVTM and CDR2 as ANQGSEA. V shed 6 bases, J shed 5 bases, and the junction held 8 bases outside the gene matches. The CDR3 is made up of 14 amino acids. CDR3 loop: CSVDRGTGEDTQYF. The DNA of the CDR3 is TGCAGCGTAGACCGAGGGACAGGGGAAGATACGCAGTATTTT.

J is TRBJ2-3 and V is TRBV5-1, with D perhaps matching TRBD1 (6 bases). This CDR3 is 15 amino acids long. Trimming pared 4 bases from V and 4 bases from J, leaving 16 bases between. The germline CDR1 and CDR2 sequences are SGHRS and YFSETQ. The CDR3 bases are TGCGCCAGCAGCCCCGGCCAGGGGTTTGCAGATACGCAGTATTTT. Translating gives CASSPGQGFADTQYF.

This clonotype was found a few times. The chain recombines TRBV7-8 with TRBJ2-3; maybe TRBD1 (5 bases). The CDR3 covers 14 residues. Germline CDR1 is SGHVS and CDR2 is FQNEAQ. Deletions cut 0 bases from V and 8 bases from J, with 12 bases between. For the CDR3, the DNA is TGTGCCAGCAGCTTAGCGCTTGACAGATTTACGCAGTATTTT. Protein: CASSLALDRFTQYF. The full variable domain, completed using reference TRBV7-8 and TRBJ2-3, is GAGVSQSPRYKVAKRGQDVALRCDPISGHVSLFWYQQALGQGPEFLTYFQNEAQLDKSGLPSDRFFAERPEGSVSTLKIQRTQQEDSAVYLCASSLALDRFTQYFGPGTRLTVL.

The gene calls are TRBV29-1 and TRBJ1-5, with D tentatively TRBD1 (6 bases). The CDR3 runs to 13 residues. The germline V and J ends were trimmed by 4 bases and 4 bases, with 11 bases remaining between them. The germline CDR1 and CDR2 sequences are SQVTM and ANQGSEA. Here the CDR3 DNA reads TGCAGCGTTGCCAGGGGTTTGAATCAGCCCCAGCATTTT. This sequence encodes CSVARGLNQPQHF.

This clonotype showed up just once. V gene TRBV6-5 combines with J gene TRBJ2-1; D remains ambiguous. The germline gives CDR1 MNHEY, CDR2 SVGAGI. The ends were cut back, 2 bases at V and 1 base at J, with 6 bases in the middle. The CDR3 consists of 14 residues. The CDR3 coding sequence is TGTGCCAGCAGTTACATGTTATCCTACAATGAGCAGTTCTTC. Residues: CASSYMLSYNEQFF.

The chain links TRBV20-1 to TRBJ1-1; D might be TRBD1 (5 bases). The CDR3 length is 16 residues. Trimming removed 0 bases at V and 4 bases at J, with 18 bases between. The germline gives CDR1 DFQATT, CDR2 SNEGSKA (reference sequence). CDR3 region: CSARERQSGKGTEAFF. The CDR3 DNA reads as TGCAGTGCTAGAGAAAGACAGTCCGGAAAGGGCACTGAAGCTTTCTTT.

The rearrangement links TRBV20-1 to TRBJ1-2; TRBD1 matches 8 bases. There are 15 residues in the CDR3. The germline V gene encodes CDR1 DFQATT and CDR2 SNEGSKA (reference sequence). V was pared by 2 bases and J by 2 bases, with 7 bases of the junction left unmatched. CDR3 region: CSARRGQAVNYGYTF. CDR3 coding DNA: TGCAGTGCTAGAAGGGGACAGGCGGTGAACTATGGCTACACCTTC.

This clonotype was detected only a few times. The chain uses TRBV11-3 and TRBJ2-7, with D possibly called TRBD1 or TRBD2 (6 bases each). Germline V gives CDR1 SGHNT, CDR2 YENEEA. This CDR3 spans 17 amino acids. The V end was cut by 4 bases, the J end by 7 bases, with 26 bases between. The CDR3 DNA reads as TGTGCCAGCAGCTCCGTATATACCACGGGGGCGGGGAATGAGCAGTACTTC. Translated, it gives CASSSVYTTGAGNEQYF.

Only a few counts were recorded for this clonotype. The chain employs TRBV7-8 and TRBJ2-1; 7 bases fit TRBD2. The CDR3 runs to 15 residues. CDR1 is SGHVS, CDR2 FQNEAQ, per germline. The V and J ends lost 0 bases and 7 bases, in that order; junction bases with no gene match: 6. CDR3 DNA: TGTGCCAGCAGCTTAGCGGGAGGGCCGTGGAATGAGCAGTTCTTC. Encoded protein: CASSLAGGPWNEQFF.

V gene TRBV6-5 combines with J gene TRBJ2-2; D gene uncertain. This CDR3 spans 13 amino acids. CDR1 is MNHEY, CDR2 SVGAGI, per germline. Trimming took off 3 bases at V and 2 bases at J, with 4 bases between the two ends. CDR3 protein: CASSYINTGELFF. CDR3 nucleotide sequence: TGTGCCAGCAGTTATATTAACACCGGGGAGCTGTTTTTT.

The chain is built from TRBV5-1 and TRBJ2-7, with 7 bases fitting TRBD1. The CDR3 consists of 14 residues. CDR1 and CDR2 (germline): SGHRS, YFSETQ. Trimming removed 2 bases from V and 1 base from J; junction bases left unmatched: 3. CDR3 loop: CASSLTGDSYEQYF. The CDR3 region has the DNA TGCGCCAGCAGCTTAACAGGGGATTCCTACGAGCAGTACTTC.

The chain has TRBV9 and TRBJ2-1; 8 nucleotides align to TRBD1. Germline CDR1 is SGDLS and CDR2 is YYNGEE. Trimming took 0 bases from V and 7 from J; bases not matched to a gene: 6. The CDR3 covers 15 residues. CDR3 DNA sequence: TGTGCCAGCAGCGTAGACGGACAGGGACGGAATGAGCAGTTCTTC. Residues: CASSVDGQGRNEQFF. The whole variable domain, remainder taken from reference TRBV9 and TRBJ2-1, is DSGVTQTPKHLITATGQRVTLRCSPRSGDLSVYWYQQSLDQGLQFLIQYYNGEERAKGNILERFSAQQFPDLHSELNLSSLELGDSALYFCASSVDGQGRNEQFFGPGTRLTVL.

This chain uses TRBV27 with TRBJ2-1; D is uncertain. This CDR3 region has 15 residues. Trimming stripped 8 bases from V and 7 bases from J, with 21 bases between. Germline values: CDR1 MNHEY, CDR2 SMNVEV (reference sequence). CDR3 in amino acids: CASAPAARTSNEQFF. DNA for the CDR3: TGTGCCAGCGCCCCGGCAGCCAGGACCTCAAATGAGCAGTTCTTC.

The chain carries TRBV10-3 and TRBJ2-7; D is perhaps TRBD1 (6 bases). This CDR3 comprises 14 residues. Trimming stripped 6 bases from V and 4 bases from J, with 16 bases between. Germline V gene data show CDR1 as ENHRY and CDR2 as SYGVKD. CDR3 DNA sequence: TGTGCCATCAGAGGGGGAGACAAAAATTACGAGCAGTACTTC. It codes for CAIRGGDKNYEQYF.

A single count supports this clonotype. The CDR3 DNA sequence: TGTGCCAGCAGCTTTTTAGGGGCGATGGGGACCCAGTACTTC. Translation: CASSFLGAMGTQYF. The V and J genes are TRBV7-6 and TRBJ2-5; weak D call: TRBD1 (5 bases). This CDR3 is 14 amino acids long. The germline gives CDR1 SGHVS, CDR2 FNYEAQ. V was pared by 3 bases and J by 7 bases, with 15 bases between.

This clonotype was counted between two and nine times. DNA for the CDR3: TGCAGTGCATTGCCGGGGACAGGGGCGGACATTCAGTACTTC. This codes for CSALPGTGADIQYF. The chain has TRBV20-1 and TRBJ2-4, with 10 bases fitting TRBD1. V lost 6 bases, J lost 8 bases, and 10 bases stayed unmatched. The germline V gene has CDR1 DFQATT and CDR2 SNEGSKA (reference sequence). CDR3 length equals 14 residues.

Details on this clonotype: This sequence may be a read error, since a much larger clone differs from it by one base. V is TRBV6-2 or TRBV6-3 and J is TRBJ2-5; the D call may be TRBD1 or TRBD2 (6 bases each). From germline, CDR1 is MNHEY and CDR2 SVGEGT. The CDR3 runs to 16 residues. V lost 6 bases and J lost 11, with 28 bases in between. The CDR3 protein is CASSPQVGRDNNEQYF. In nucleotides, the CDR3 is TGTGCCAGCAGCCCTCAGGTCGGGCGGGACAACAATGAGCAGTACTTC.